Each of the 30 T cell receptor beta chains below was sequenced from the same sample in a study of beta chain features in type 1 diabetes. Antigens for these TCRs are unknown. Study-level results: Shortening that was moderate but significant affected the TCRB CDR3s of Type 1 diabetes patients in all four CD4+ subsets.

Every isolated RNA sample was fully reverse transcribed, so sequencing captured expressed TCRB transcripts. The protocol was immunoSEQ multiplex PCR, while the TCRdb copy is restricted to in-frame clones and leaves out a portion. Of 500,000 to 800,000 clones listed, over 10% are singletons. Material: naive CD4+ T cells from blood. These receptors originate from a man under 40 with type 1 diabetes.

V and J are TRBV7-6 and TRBJ1-2; D remains unclear. This CDR3 contains 16 residues. Germline CDR1 is SGHVS and CDR2 is FNYEAQ. V lost 1 base, J lost 0 bases, and 12 bases lay in between. The CDR3 here is CASSLGPGRSNYGYTF. Written as DNA, the CDR3 is TGTGCCAGCAGCTTAGGCCCCGGTCGGTCTAACTATGGCTACACCTTC.

The sample holds a few counts of this clone. The chain employs TRBV25-1 and TRBJ2-7; D is unresolved. The CDR3 length is 14 residues. V lost 6 bases and J 2 bases, leaving 14 bases between the germline ends. The germline V gene has CDR1 MGHDK and CDR2 SYGVNS. CDR3 sequence (DNA): TGTGCCAGCAGGGCCCCTTGGGCTCCCTACGAGCAGTACTTC. Protein: CASRAPWAPYEQYF.

This clone was seen a few times. This chain uses TRBV30 with TRBJ2-7; D is unclear. CDR1 is GTSNPN, CDR2 SVGIG, per germline (reference sequence). The V and J ends lost 0 bases and 3 bases respectively, with 9 bases between them. CDR3 size: 13 residues. The CDR3 DNA is TGTGCCTGGAGTGTTACAGACATCTACGAGCAGTACTTC. Protein sequence: CAWSVTDIYEQYF. Combining the CDR3 with reference TRBV30 and TRBJ2-7 gives the whole variable domain SQTIHQWPATLVQPVGSPLSLECTVEGTSNPNLYWYRQAAGRGLQLLFYSVGIGQISSEVPQNLSASRPQDRQFILSSKKLLLSDSGFYLCAWSVTDIYEQYFGPGTRLTVT.

The chain uses TRBV29-1 and TRBJ2-5, with D tentatively TRBD1 or TRBD2 (6 bases each). The V gene's germline CDR1 is SQVTM and CDR2 ANQGSEA. Trimming cost V 4 bases and J 4 bases, with 16 bases left between them. The CDR3 has 14 residues. DNA of the CDR3: TGCAGCGTTGTTTCAGGGGCGGAGGGAGAGACCCAGTACTTC. The encoded protein is CSVVSGAEGETQYF. The whole variable domain, filled in from reference TRBV29-1 and TRBJ2-5, reads SAVISQKPSRDICQRGTSLTIQCQVDSQVTMMFWYRQQPGQSLTLIATANQGSEATYESGFVIDKFPISRPNLTFSTLTVSNMSPEDSSIYLCSVVSGAEGETQYFGPGTRLLVL.

A few counts support this clone. The chain combines TRBV6-5 with TRBJ1-1, with D possibly matching TRBD1 (6 bases). CDR1 is MNHEY, CDR2 SVGAGI, per germline. The CDR3 loop spans 11 amino acids. The germline V and J ends were trimmed by 8 bases and 7 bases, with 11 bases remaining between them. The CDR3 protein is CASDGGSEAFF. The CDR3 DNA follows: TGTGCCAGCGATGGGGGCAGTGAAGCTTTCTTT.

The V and J genes are TRBV5-1 and TRBJ2-5; TRBD1 matches 9 bases. Trimming cost V 4 bases and J 5 bases; bases outside gene matches: 9. The germline gives CDR1 SGHRS, CDR2 YFSETQ. The CDR3 has 15 residues. This CDR3 is CASSLGTGKRETQYF. The CDR3 DNA reads TGCGCCAGCAGCCTCGGGACAGGGAAGCGTGAGACCCAGTACTTC.

The rearrangement uses TRBV19 and TRBJ2-6; D uncertain. CDR3 length: 14 residues. Germline lookup yields CDR1 LNHDA and CDR2 SQIVND (reference sequence). Trimming took 8 bases from V and 1 from J, leaving 9 bases between them. The CDR3 loop is CASSDLSGANVLTF. The CDR3 nucleotides read TGTGCCAGTTCTGACCTATCTGGGGCCAACGTCCTGACTTTC.

The rearrangement uses TRBV14 and TRBJ1-6; no firm D call. The V end was cut by 2 bases, the J end by 0 bases, with 8 bases between. The CDR3 covers 16 residues. Germline V gene sequence: CDR1 SGHDN, CDR2 FVKESK. Written as DNA, the CDR3 is TGTGCCAGCAGCCAAAGTTCAGGCTCCTATAATTCACCCCTCCACTTT. Translating it yields CASSQSSGSYNSPLHF.

This clone was counted a few times. V gene TRBV4-2 combines with J gene TRBJ1-1; 9 nucleotides line up with TRBD1. Germline trimming cut 4 bases from V and 6 bases from J; bases unmatched to any gene: 0. Per the germline V gene, CDR1 is LGHNA and CDR2 is YNFKEQ. The CDR3 consists of 12 residues. This chain's CDR3 is CASSRTGAEAFF. In nucleotides, the CDR3 is TGTGCCAGCAGCCGGACAGGGGCTGAAGCTTTCTTT.

This clone was counted a few times. The V gene is TRBV19, the J gene TRBJ1-6; D is undetermined. V shed 8 bases and J shed 0 bases, with 5 bases lying between them. CDR1 is LNHDA, CDR2 SQIVND, per germline (reference sequence). The CDR3 covers 13 residues. The CDR3 DNA reads TGTGCCAGTGCGAGCTCCTATAATTCACCCCTCCACTTT. Its translation is CASASSYNSPLHF.

This clone has just a few counts. V gene TRBV9 combines with J gene TRBJ2-6; possible D gene TRBD1, 6 bases. The CDR3 has 18 amino acids. With 0 bases removed from V and 0 bases from J, the gap between germline ends came to 13 bases. Germline V gene lookup returns CDR1 SGDLS and CDR2 YYNGEE. In DNA form, the CDR3 reads TGTGCCAGCAGCGTAGCTGGAGGACAGACCTCTGGGGCCAACGTCCTGACTTTC. Its protein product is CASSVAGGQTSGANVLTF.

The CDR3 bases are TGTGCCAGCAGTCAACCCGGGACACTCTACGAGCAGTACTTC. Encoded protein: CASSQPGTLYEQYF. The chain couples TRBV4-2 to TRBJ2-7, with D maybe TRBD1 (6 bases). The CDR3 runs 14 residues. V shed 6 bases and J shed 3 bases, with 15 bases lying between them. Germline V lookup: CDR1 LGHNA, CDR2 YNFKEQ.

The V and J genes are TRBV29-1 and TRBJ1-2; D perhaps matches TRBD1 (6 bases). Germline CDR1 reads SQVTM; CDR2 reads ANQGSEA. The CDR3 is 11 residues long. The germline V and J ends were trimmed by 5 bases and 9 bases, with 13 bases remaining between them. The CDR3 DNA reads TGCAGCGTTCTGTCAGGGGATCGCTACACCTTC. It encodes CSVLSGDRYTF.

This clone has just a few counts. In DNA form, the CDR3 reads TGTGCCAGCAGTGCCCAGGGCGCAGGGCCCCAGCATTTT. Residues: CASSAQGAGPQHF. V and J are TRBV25-1 and TRBJ1-5; maybe TRBD1 (5 bases). The CDR3 length is 13 residues. Trimming stripped 4 bases from V and 9 bases from J, with 13 bases between. Looked up from germline, CDR1 is MGHDK and CDR2 is SYGVNS.

The sample holds a few counts of this clone. The J gene is TRBJ2-7, the V gene TRBV9; tentative D call: TRBD2 (6 bases). Trimming shortened V by 4 bases and J by 4 bases, and 15 bases separated the two germline ends. The CDR3 spans 14 residues. Germline CDR1 is SGDLS and CDR2 is YYNGEE. CDR3 DNA sequence: TGTGCCAGCAGCCTGCGGGACGACCAATACGAGCAGTACTTC. As protein: CASSLRDDQYEQYF.

This clone has more than one count but fewer than ten. CDR3 loop: CAWSVGGRSNQPQHF. The CDR3 DNA sequence: TGTGCCTGGAGTGTAGGGGGACGGAGCAATCAGCCCCAGCATTTT. V is TRBV30 and J is TRBJ1-5, with a tentative D call TRBD1 (6 bases). Trimming cost V 0 bases and J 1 base, with 10 bases left between them. Germline V gene lookup returns CDR1 GTSNPN and CDR2 SVGIG (reference sequence). The CDR3 runs to 15 residues.

J is TRBJ1-6 and V is TRBV6-5; 8 bases align to TRBD1. J gave up 7 bases and V 6 bases, and 8 bases lay outside the gene matches. The CDR3 length is 15 residues. Germline CDR1 reads MNHEY; CDR2 reads SVGAGI. The CDR3, as DNA: TGTGCCAGCAGGACGCAGACAGGGGTGAATTCACCCCTCCACTTT. The encoded protein is CASRTQTGVNSPLHF.

The sample holds a few counts of this clone. The chain carries TRBV2 and TRBJ2-7; TRBD1 matches at 7 bases. Germline CDR1 SNHLY, CDR2 FYNNEI. The CDR3 extends over 13 amino acids. V lost 6 bases, J lost 3 bases, and 5 bases stayed unmatched. CDR3 nucleotides: TGTGCCAGCAGGGTCGACAGGGACTACGAGCAGTACTTC. Translating it yields CASRVDRDYEQYF.

In nucleotides, the CDR3 is TGTGCCAGCCAGGACAGCTTGAACACCGGGGAGCTGTTTTTT. Its translation is CASQDSLNTGELFF. The V gene is TRBV25-1, the J gene TRBJ2-2; D perhaps matches TRBD1 (6 bases). The CDR3 length is 14 residues. Germline V lookup: CDR1 MGHDK, CDR2 SYGVNS. V lost 8 bases and J 1 base, leaving 11 bases between the germline ends.

In its sample, this clone was seen a few times. This chain links TRBV7-2 with TRBJ2-1; 11 bases agree with TRBD2. The CDR3 runs to 15 residues. Losses at the gene ends were 3 bases for V and 2 bases for J; bases not matched to a gene: 0. In germline, CDR1 is SGHTA, CDR2 FQGNSA. The DNA of the CDR3 is TGTGCCAGCAGCTTTAGCGGGGGGGCCTACAATGAGCAGTTCTTC. As protein: CASSFSGGAYNEQFF.

This clone has just a few counts. The chain uses TRBV9 and TRBJ2-1, with 10 bases that match TRBD1. V trimming: 3 bases; J trimming: 4 bases; junction bases outside the gene matches: 7. Germline-derived CDR1 and CDR2 are SGDLS and YYNGEE. This CDR3 is built from 16 residues. DNA for the CDR3: TGTGCCAGCAGCGCCATGGGGACAGGGGAATACAATGAGCAGTTCTTC. Its translation: CASSAMGTGEYNEQFF.

This clone was observed a handful of times. The chain joins TRBV14 to TRBJ2-3; D is uncertain. Trimming shortened V by 6 bases and J by 2 bases, and 12 bases separated the two germline ends. CDR3 length: 14 residues. Germline V gene data show CDR1 as SGHDN and CDR2 as FVKESK. The CDR3 DNA is TGTGCCAGCAGTCCTCCCTTTATCACAGATACGCAGTATTTT. It yields the protein CASSPPFITDTQYF.

Only a few counts were recorded for this clone. J is TRBJ1-1 and V is TRBV18, with unresolved D. The germline V gene encodes CDR1 KGHSH and CDR2 LQKENI. V lost 1 base and J lost 0, with 9 bases in between. The length of the CDR3 is 15 residues. CDR3 DNA sequence: TGTGCCAGCTCACCACGAGCAGTCATGAACACTGAAGCTTTCTTT. Translation: CASSPRAVMNTEAFF.

The V gene is TRBV9, the J gene TRBJ1-2, with 7 bases lining up with TRBD1. Trimming removed 3 bases from V and 2 bases from J; junction bases left unmatched: 7. From germline, CDR1 is SGDLS and CDR2 YYNGEE. CDR3 size: 15 residues. CDR3 sequence (DNA): TGTGCCAGCAGCGAGAGGGACAGAAACAACTATGGCTACACCTTC. It yields the protein CASSERDRNNYGYTF.

In its sample, this clone was seen a few times. The chain links TRBV30 to TRBJ2-3, with TRBD2 matching 10 bases. Looked up from germline, CDR1 is GTSNPN and CDR2 is SVGIG (reference sequence). The CDR3 is 14 residues long. The ends lost 5 bases at V and 5 bases at J; junction bases unmatched: 7. The CDR3 is CAWSAGGHGDTQYF. The CDR3, as DNA: TGTGCCTGGTCAGCGGGGGGGCATGGAGATACGCAGTATTTT.

CDR3 region: CASSIDLPSAGDYGYTF. Here the CDR3 DNA reads TGTGCCAGTAGTATAGATCTCCCGTCCGCGGGAGACTATGGCTACACCTTC. The chain recombines TRBV19 with TRBJ1-2; D unclear. Germline assignment: CDR1 LNHDA and CDR2 SQIVND (reference sequence). This CDR3 has 17 amino acids. The germline V and J ends were trimmed by 0 bases and 3 bases, with 17 bases remaining between them.

The CDR3 loop reads CASSGLQGGQPQHF. The CDR3 coding sequence is TGTGCCAGCAGCGGACTACAGGGAGGTCAGCCCCAGCATTTT. This chain joins TRBV7-2 and TRBJ1-5; TRBD1 might be the D (6 bases). The CDR3 is made up of 14 amino acids. V was shortened by 5 bases and J by 6 bases, with 14 bases between the two germline ends. Germline lookup yields CDR1 SGHTA and CDR2 FQGNSA.

V usage is TRBV27 and J usage is TRBJ2-3; TRBD1 agrees at 8 bases. With 6 bases clipped from V and 7 bases from J, the junction kept 9 bases outside the gene matches. The CDR3 totals 14 residues. Germline assignment: CDR1 MNHEY and CDR2 SMNVEV (reference sequence). CDR3 DNA: TGTGCCAGCAGGGGGACAGGAGCCCTAAATACGCAGTATTTT. Encoded protein: CASRGTGALNTQYF.

This clone was detected a few times. The chain is built from TRBV29-1 and TRBJ1-2; D unresolved. Trimming shortened V by 4 bases and J by 3 bases, and 21 bases separated the two germline ends. CDR1 SQVTM and CDR2 ANQGSEA come from the germline V gene. The CDR3 has 16 residues. In DNA, the CDR3 is TGCAGCGTTGTGATGGTTAGGGTGAGGGTTTACTATGGCTACACCTTC. Translating it yields CSVVMVRVRVYYGYTF.

This clone was observed a few times. The chain is built from TRBV6-5 and TRBJ2-5, with 9 nucleotides matching TRBD2. Trimming at V came to 6 bases and at J to 4 bases, leaving 3 bases not matched to a gene. Germline CDR1 reads MNHEY; CDR2 reads SVGAGI. This CDR3 contains 13 residues. The CDR3 DNA follows: TGTGCCAGCAGCCTGACTAGCGGAGAGACCCAGTACTTC. Translating it yields CASSLTSGETQYF.